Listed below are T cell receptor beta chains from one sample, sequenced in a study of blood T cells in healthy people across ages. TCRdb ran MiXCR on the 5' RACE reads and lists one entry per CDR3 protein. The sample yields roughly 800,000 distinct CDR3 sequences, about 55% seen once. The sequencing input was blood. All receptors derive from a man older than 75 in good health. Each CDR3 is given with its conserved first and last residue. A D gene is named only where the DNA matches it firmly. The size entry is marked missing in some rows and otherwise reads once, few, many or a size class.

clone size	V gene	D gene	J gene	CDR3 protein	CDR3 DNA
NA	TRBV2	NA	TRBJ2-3	CASTPVGDTQYF	TGTGCCAGCACCCCGGTTGGGGATACGCAGTATTTT
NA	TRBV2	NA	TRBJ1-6	CASGSGRNSPLHF	TGTGCCAGCGGGTCAGGGAGGAATTCACCCCTCCACTTT
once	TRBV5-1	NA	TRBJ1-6	CASSLGTETNSPLHF	TGCGCCAGCAGCCTAGGGACGGAAACGAATTCACCCCTCCACTTT
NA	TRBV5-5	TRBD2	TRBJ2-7	CASSLISGGVATQYF	TGTGCCAGCAGCTTGATCTCGGGGGGGGTTGCAACCCAGTACTTC
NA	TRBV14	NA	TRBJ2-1	CASSQDPRGEQFF	TGTGCCAGCAGCCAAGATCCACGGGGTGAGCAGTTCTTC
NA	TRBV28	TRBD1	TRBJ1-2	CASSTPGTGNYGYTF	TGTGCCAGCAGTACCCCCGGGACAGGAAACTATGGCTACACCTTC
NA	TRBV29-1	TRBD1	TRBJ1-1	CSVGRQGARSEAFF	TGCAGCGTCGGGAGACAGGGGGCGAGGTCTGAAGCTTTCTTT
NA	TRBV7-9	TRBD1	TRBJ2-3	CASSGSTGVGTDTQYF	TGTGCCAGCAGCGGATCGACAGGGGTCGGCACAGATACGCAGTATTTT
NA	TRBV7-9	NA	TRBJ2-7	CASSSPRSYEQYF	TGTGCCAGCAGCAGTCCGAGATCCTACGAGCAGTACTTC
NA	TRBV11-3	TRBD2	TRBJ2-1	CASSLGASGAYNEQFF	TGTGCCAGCAGCTTAGGGGCTAGCGGCGCCTACAATGAGCAGTTCTTC
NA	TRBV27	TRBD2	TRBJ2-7	CASTTSGLAGGEQYF	TGTGCCAGCACAACCTCGGGACTAGCGGGAGGCGAGCAGTACTTC
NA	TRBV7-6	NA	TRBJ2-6	CASSLTSGAGANVLTF	TGTGCCAGCAGCCTTACCAGTGGTGCCGGGGCCAACGTCCTGACTTTC
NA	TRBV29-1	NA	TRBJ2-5	CTTRTEETQYF	TGCACCACCCGGACCGAAGAGACCCAGTACTTC
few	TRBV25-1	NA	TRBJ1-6	CASSVQGSYNSPLHF	TGTGCCAGCAGTGTTCAGGGTTCCTATAATTCACCCCTCCACTTT
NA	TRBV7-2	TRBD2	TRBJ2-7	CASSSGLGYEQYF	TGTGCCAGCAGCTCCGGACTAGGCTACGAGCAGTACTTC
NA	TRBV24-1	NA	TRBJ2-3	CATSDDRGGGSTDTQYF	TGTGCCACCAGTGATGACAGGGGCGGGGGAAGCACAGATACGCAGTATTTT
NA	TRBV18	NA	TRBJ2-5	CASSPQYQETQYF	TGTGCCAGCTCACCCCAGTATCAAGAGACCCAGTACTTC
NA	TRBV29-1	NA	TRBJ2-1	CSVVGGDLHLSGDEQFF	TGCAGCGTTGTCGGCGGGGACCTACATCTCAGTGGGGATGAGCAGTTCTTC
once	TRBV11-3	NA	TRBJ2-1	CASNKPPIAVPSNEQFF	TGTGCCAGCAACAAACCCCCTATAGCGGTCCCCTCCAATGAGCAGTTCTTC
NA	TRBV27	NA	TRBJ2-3	CASSLTGTIDTQYF	TGTGCCAGCAGTCTGACAGGGACTATAGATACGCAGTATTTT
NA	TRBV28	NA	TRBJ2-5	CASKTGRETQYF	TGTGCCAGTAAGACAGGACGTGAGACCCAGTACTTC
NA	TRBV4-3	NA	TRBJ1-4	CASSRSGAHPEKLFF	TGCGCCAGCAGCCGGTCAGGGGCCCACCCTGAAAAACTGTTTTTT
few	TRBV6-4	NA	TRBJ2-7	CASKLDGSSYEQYF	TGTGCCAGCAAGCTTGACGGGAGCTCCTACGAGCAGTACTTC
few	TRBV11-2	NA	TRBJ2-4	CASRVLAKNIQYF	TGTGCCAGCAGAGTACTAGCCAAAAACATTCAGTACTTC
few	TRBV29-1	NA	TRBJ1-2	CSVEEGGLKGYTF	TGCAGCGTTGAGGAGGGCGGACTGAAAGGCTACACCTTC
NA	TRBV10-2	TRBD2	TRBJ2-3	CASGLAGVRAYF	TGCGCCAGCGGACTAGCGGGAGTTCGCGCGTATTTT
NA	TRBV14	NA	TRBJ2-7	CASSPFRGGLEQYF	TGTGCCAGCAGCCCCTTCCGAGGAGGACTCGAGCAGTACTTC
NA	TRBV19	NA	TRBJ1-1	CAWQWVWANTEAFF	TGTGCCTGGCAATGGGTTTGGGCGAACACTGAAGCTTTCTTT
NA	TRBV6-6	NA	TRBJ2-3	CASSYSPSGNGGRYAYF	TGTGCCAGCAGTTACTCACCCTCAGGGAACGGGGGCAGATACGCGTATTTT
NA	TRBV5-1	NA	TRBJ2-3	CASSLSVAPDTQYF	TGCGCCAGCAGCTTGAGTGTTGCTCCAGATACGCAGTATTTT
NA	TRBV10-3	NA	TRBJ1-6	CAIREGLWGSYNSPLHF	TGTGCCATCAGAGAGGGTTTGTGGGGCTCCTATAATTCACCCCTCCACTTT
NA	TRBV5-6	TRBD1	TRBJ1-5	CASSWGTGGNQPQHF	TGTGCCAGCAGCTGGGGGACAGGCGGGAATCAGCCCCAGCATTTT
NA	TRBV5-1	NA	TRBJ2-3	CASSSNSDTQYF	TGTGCCAGCAGCTCCAATTCAGATACGCAGTATTTT
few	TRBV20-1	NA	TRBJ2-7	CSARDVGGPYEQYF	TGCAGTGCTAGAGATGTGGGGGGCCCCTACGAGCAGTACTTC
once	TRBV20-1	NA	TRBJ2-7	CSAHQRIYNEQYF	TGCAGTGCCCACCAGCGGATCTACAATGAGCAGTACTTC
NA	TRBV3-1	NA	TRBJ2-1	CASSQVVGVAYNEQFF	TGTGCCAGCAGCCAAGTGGTGGGAGTGGCCTACAATGAGCAGTTCTTC
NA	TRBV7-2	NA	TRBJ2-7	CASSKDVLYEQYF	TGTGCCAGCAGCAAGGACGTCCTCTACGAGCAGTACTTC
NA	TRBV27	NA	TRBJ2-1	CASSWRGNEQFF	TGTGCCAGCAGTTGGCGCGGGAATGAGCAGTTCTTC
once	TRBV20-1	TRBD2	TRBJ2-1	CSTDGGLAGTFYNEQFF	TGCAGTACGGACGGGGGACTAGCGGGAACCTTTTACAATGAGCAGTTCTTC
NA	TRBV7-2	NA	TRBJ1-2	CASSASEANYGYTF	TGTGCCAGCAGCGCCTCGGAGGCTAACTATGGCTACACCTTC
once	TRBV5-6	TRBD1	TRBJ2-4	CASSYDPGQEKNIQYF	TGTGCCAGCAGTTATGATCCGGGACAGGAAAAAAACATTCAGTACTTC
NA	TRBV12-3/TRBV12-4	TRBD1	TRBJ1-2	CASSFRTGGDGGGYTF	TGTGCCAGCAGTTTCCGGACAGGGGGCGATGGTGGTGGCTACACCTTC
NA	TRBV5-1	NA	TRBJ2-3	CASSLEGVSGGRYAYF	TGCGCCAGCAGCTTGGAGGGAGTGAGTGGGGGCAGATACGCGTATTTT
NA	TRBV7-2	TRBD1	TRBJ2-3	CASSRRQGADTQYF	TGTGCCAGCAGCCGACGACAGGGAGCAGATACGCAGTATTTT
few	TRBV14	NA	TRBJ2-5	CASSQAQGQETQYF	TGTGCCAGCAGCCAAGCCCAGGGGCAAGAGACCCAGTACTTC